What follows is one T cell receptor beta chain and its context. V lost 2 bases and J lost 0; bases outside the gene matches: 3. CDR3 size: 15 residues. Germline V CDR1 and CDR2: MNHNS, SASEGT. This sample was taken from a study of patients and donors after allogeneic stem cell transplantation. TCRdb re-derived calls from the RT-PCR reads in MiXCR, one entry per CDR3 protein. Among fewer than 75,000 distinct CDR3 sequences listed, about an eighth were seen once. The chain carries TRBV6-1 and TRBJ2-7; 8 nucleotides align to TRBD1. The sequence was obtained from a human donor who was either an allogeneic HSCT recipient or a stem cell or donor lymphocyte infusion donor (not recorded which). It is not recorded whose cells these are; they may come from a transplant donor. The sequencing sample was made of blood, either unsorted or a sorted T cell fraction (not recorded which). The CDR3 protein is CASSEWGQASYEQYF. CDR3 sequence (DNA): TGTGCCAGCAGTGAATGGGGACAGGCCTCCTACGAGCAGTACTTC.